This entry lists 27 T cell receptor beta chains sequenced from one sample in a study of Ad26.COV2.S vaccination and SARS-CoV-2 variants (dated by TCRdb to the early 2020s). The method was the immunoSEQ multiplex PCR assay. Sourced from immuneACCESS, this table was stored by TCRdb with only in-frame sequences that have V and J called. A share of the clones is absent; for the studies checked, an unresolved V gene accounts for under half, and the remainder has no known explanation. In all, the sample holds hundreds of thousands of clones, and around 87% of those were seen once. Together, the top ten hold approximately 3.6% of the sample. This specimen's treatment or condition label, per the study, means: 19 received Ad26.COV2.S at low or high dose, single or two shots; roughly five received placebo; per-sample allocation not given. Repertoires of vaccine and placebo recipients were sequenced from samples taken on day 63 after the first injection.

Sequenced material: peripheral blood, taken in a trial of Ad26.COV2.S vaccine versus placebo. These receptors all stem from a person between 18 and 59 years old who received the Ad26.COV2.S COVID-19 vaccine or a placebo.

This sequence joins TRBV6-1 and TRBJ1-4; no clear D. The length of the CDR3 is 14 residues. Germline V CDR1 and CDR2: MNHNS, SASEGT. Trimming left V 1 base short and J 8 bases short, with 11 bases between. In nucleotides, the CDR3 is TGTGCCAGCAGTGAAGGGTCCACTCCGGAAAAACTGTTTTTT. Amino acid sequence: CASSEGSTPEKLFF.

This clone has more than one count but fewer than ten. The V and J genes are TRBV6-2 or TRBV6-3 and TRBJ1-2; a weak D match, TRBD1 (5 bases). The CDR3 is 12 amino acids. V lost 4 bases and J 7 bases, leaving 10 bases between the germline ends. The V gene's germline CDR1 is MNHEY and CDR2 SVGEGT. The CDR3 DNA is TGTGCCAGCAGTTCTGGGGCCGGTGGCTACACCTTC. Its protein is CASSSGAGGYTF.

The V gene is TRBV25-1, the J gene TRBJ1-6; tentative D call: TRBD1 (6 bases). Trimming removed 4 bases at V and 0 bases at J, with 16 bases between. CDR1 and CDR2 from the germline V gene are MGHDK and SYGVNS. This CDR3 region has 18 residues. DNA of the CDR3: TGTGCCAGCAGTGGCCGGGACACTGGAAGCTCCTATAATTCACCCCTCCACTTT. Amino acids: CASSGRDTGSSYNSPLHF.

The J gene is TRBJ1-1, the V gene TRBV2, with a tentative D call TRBD1 (5 bases). The germline V and J ends were trimmed by 7 bases and 10 bases, with 16 bases remaining between them. The CDR3 length is 12 residues. CDR1 is SNHLY, CDR2 FYNNEI, per germline. The CDR3 nucleotides read TGTGCCAGCAAGGACAATCCTTACCGAGCTTTCTTT. As protein: CASKDNPYRAFF.

This clone was observed once. The V call is TRBV3-1 (or the pseudogene TRBV3-2), the J call TRBJ1-1; no reliable D call. V lost 3 bases to trimming and J lost 7 bases, with 15 bases between them. Germline V gene sequence: CDR1 LGHDT, CDR2 YNNKEL (reference sequence). The CDR3 has 14 amino acids. The CDR3 DNA reads TGTGCCAGCAGCCAGTTGGTCGGACGAGGTGAAGCTTTCTTT. Translating it yields CASSQLVGRGEAFF.

The rearrangement links TRBV7-9 to TRBJ2-7; 7 nucleotides agree with TRBD2. Germline-derived CDR1 and CDR2 are SEHNR and FQNEAQ (reference sequence). The CDR3 runs 16 residues. V gave up 0 bases and J gave up 0 bases; unmatched junction bases: 5. In DNA, the CDR3 is TGTGCCAGCAGCTTAGCGAGCGGGGTTATCTCCTACGAGCAGTACTTC. Translating it yields CASSLASGVISYEQYF.

This chain uses TRBV5-8 with TRBJ2-7, with 7 bases fitting TRBD1. Losses at the gene ends were 4 bases for V and 3 bases for J; bases not matched to a gene: 10. The CDR3 contains 15 residues. CDR1 is SGHTS, CDR2 YDEGEE, per germline. CDR3 nucleotides: TGTGCCAGCAGCAGGGACAGCAGCGACGGCTACGAGCAGTACTTC. Residues: CASSRDSSDGYEQYF.

This chain uses TRBV25-1 with TRBJ1-2, with TRBD1 matching 9 bases. The junction had 4 bases not matched to a gene; V was cut back by 3 bases and J by 8 bases. The CDR3 is 13 amino acids. Germline assignment: CDR1 MGHDK and CDR2 SYGVNS. In nucleotides, the CDR3 is TGTGCCAGCAGTGACTGGACAGGGGAAGGCTACACCTTC. As protein: CASSDWTGEGYTF.

The rearrangement links TRBV7-9 to TRBJ1-2; D is unclear. The CDR3 has 14 residues. V lost 1 base to trimming and J lost 4 bases, with 10 bases between them. The germline V gene encodes CDR1 SEHNR and CDR2 FQNEAQ (reference sequence). CDR3 in amino acids: CASSLVSDSYGYTF. The CDR3 DNA follows: TGTGCCAGCAGCTTAGTCAGCGACTCCTATGGCTACACCTTC.

The chain joins TRBV3-1 (or the pseudogene TRBV3-2) to TRBJ1-4; 7 nucleotides line up with TRBD1. This CDR3 contains 18 residues. The germline V gene has CDR1 LGHDT and CDR2 YNNKEL (reference sequence). With 2 bases clipped from V and 0 bases from J, the junction kept 9 bases outside the gene matches. Here the CDR3 DNA reads TGTGCCAGCAGCCAACAGGGGGGATCCCCATCAACTAATGAAAAACTGTTTTTT. This sequence encodes CASSQQGGSPSTNEKLFF.

The rearrangement links TRBV12-5 to TRBJ2-2, with no clear D. V dropped 0 bases and J dropped 6 bases, with 5 bases sitting between them. There are 13 residues in the CDR3. The germline V gene has CDR1 LGHNT and CDR2 FRNRAP. The CDR3 DNA is TGTGCTAGTGGTTTGGTATTATCCGGGGAGCTGTTTTTT. This translates into CASGLVLSGELFF.

This chain links TRBV19 with TRBJ2-1, with unresolved D. The CDR3 totals 14 residues. Germline-derived CDR1 and CDR2 are LNHDA and SQIVND (reference sequence). Trimming left V 6 bases short and J 7 bases short, with 16 bases between. CDR3 DNA sequence: TGTGCCAGTAGGCTTGGGGTCCTCGTAAATGAGCAGTTCTTC. Its translation: CASRLGVLVNEQFF.

The chain links TRBV16 to TRBJ2-7; D call uncertain. V was shortened by 0 bases and J by 3 bases, with 0 bases between the two germline ends. The CDR3 sequence is 11 residues long. Germline V gives CDR1 KGHSY, CDR2 FQNENV. CDR3 sequence reads: CASSQSYEQYF. In nucleotides, the CDR3 is TGTGCCAGCAGCCAATCCTACGAGCAGTACTTC.

Only a few counts were recorded for this clone. The rearrangement uses TRBV4-2 and TRBJ1-3; no reliable D call. This CDR3 region has 15 residues. Trimming cost V 3 bases and J 1 base, with 10 bases left between them. Germline CDR1 and CDR2: LGHNA and YNFKEQ. This CDR3 reads CASSQVARSGNTIYF. As DNA, the CDR3 is TGTGCCAGCAGCCAGGTGGCTAGGTCTGGAAACACCATATATTTT.

This clone was seen repeatedly, ten times or more. V is TRBV27 and J is TRBJ2-2, with a possible D match to TRBD2 (6 bases). The ends were cut back, 3 bases at V and 1 base at J, with 12 bases in the middle. CDR1 and CDR2 from the germline V gene are MNHEY and SMNVEV (reference sequence). This CDR3 contains 16 residues. CDR3 in DNA: TGTGCCAGCAGTTTTGGGGCGGGACGGAACACCGGGGAGCTGTTTTTT. It encodes CASSFGAGRNTGELFF.

The V call is TRBV20-1, the J call TRBJ2-3, with 10 bases matching TRBD2. CDR3 length equals 15 residues. Per germline, CDR1 DFQATT and CDR2 SNEGSKA (reference sequence). J lost 2 bases, V lost 3 bases, and 5 bases had no gene match. The CDR3 region is CSASGSGGPTDTQYF. In DNA form, the CDR3 reads TGCAGTGCTAGTGGTAGCGGGGGGCCCACAGATACGCAGTATTTT.

V gene TRBV7-3 combines with J gene TRBJ1-1; 7 bases are a match to TRBD1. The CDR3 totals 12 residues. Germline values: CDR1 SGHTA, CDR2 FQGTGA. Germline trimming cut 5 bases from V and 8 bases from J; bases unmatched to any gene: 5. DNA of the CDR3: TGTGCCAGCAGCGTACCGGGACAGGAAGCTTTCTTT. It codes for CASSVPGQEAFF.

V is TRBV6-2 or TRBV6-3 and J is TRBJ1-5; weak D call: TRBD1 (6 bases). The germline V gene has CDR1 MNHEY and CDR2 SVGEGT. CDR3 length equals 14 residues. V lost 8 bases to trimming and J lost 4 bases, with 15 bases between them. This CDR3 is CASGPGGVNQPQHF. CDR3 in DNA: TGTGCCAGCGGCCCCGGGGGCGTAAATCAGCCCCAGCATTTT.

The V and J genes are TRBV5-6 and TRBJ2-1, with D perhaps TRBD1 (6 bases). The CDR3 is 12 amino acids. V shed 0 bases and J shed 10 bases, with 8 bases lying between them. Per germline, CDR1 SGHDT and CDR2 YYEEEE. CDR3: CASSLGQAEQFF. In nucleotides, the CDR3 is TGTGCCAGCAGCTTGGGACAGGCAGAGCAGTTCTTC.

In regard to this clone: This specimen includes other DNA sequences encoding the same CDR3. The rearrangement links TRBV9 to TRBJ2-1; 8 bases map to TRBD1. V was clipped by 4 bases and J by 1 base; unmatched bases: 4. The CDR3 runs to 15 residues. Germline V gene lookup returns CDR1 SGDLS and CDR2 YYNGEE. The chain's CDR3 is CASSPRDRSYNEQFF. Written as DNA, the CDR3 is TGTGCCAGCAGCCCTCGGGACAGGTCCTACAATGAGCAGTTCTTC.

The table lists this clone with a few counts. J is TRBJ1-6 and V is TRBV10-3; 9 bases agree with TRBD1. CDR1 ENHRY and CDR2 SYGVKD come from the germline V gene. The V and J ends lost 4 bases and 7 bases, in that order; junction bases with no gene match: 8. This CDR3 comprises 16 residues. CDR3 in DNA: TGTGCCATCAGTGTGGGGGACAGGGTATTAAATTCACCCCTCCACTTT. Translation gives CAISVGDRVLNSPLHF.

V usage is TRBV29-1 and J usage is TRBJ2-2, with 9 bases fitting TRBD1. V lost 1 base, J lost 5 bases, and 5 bases stayed unmatched. This CDR3 has 15 amino acids. Germline CDR1 is SQVTM and CDR2 is ANQGSEA. CDR3 sequence (DNA): TGCAGCGTTGAAGGGGGGACAGGGAGAACCGGGGAGCTGTTTTTT. As protein: CSVEGGTGRTGELFF.

J is TRBJ1-5 and V is TRBV5-1; D call uncertain. CDR1 is SGHRS, CDR2 YFSETQ, per germline. CDR3 length: 15 residues. V was cut by 0 bases and J by 2 bases, with 9 bases left in between. The CDR3 protein is CASSLEGRGNQPQHF. In DNA form, the CDR3 reads TGCGCCAGCAGCTTGGAAGGGCGGGGCAATCAGCCCCAGCATTTT.

In its sample, this clone was seen a few times. The rearrangement uses TRBV5-4 and TRBJ2-7; 7 bases map to TRBD2. The CDR3 has 16 residues. Germline CDR1 reads SGHNT; CDR2 reads YYREEE (reference sequence). Germline trimming cut 4 bases from V and 1 base from J; bases unmatched to any gene: 11. CDR3 loop: CASSLSGAGSSYEQYF. DNA of the CDR3: TGTGCCAGCAGCCTAAGCGGGGCAGGGAGTTCCTACGAGCAGTACTTC.

This chain uses TRBV7-6 with TRBJ1-1, with TRBD1 as a possible D gene (6 bases). This CDR3 spans 15 amino acids. CDR1 and CDR2 from the germline V gene are SGHVS and FNYEAQ. The germline V and J ends were trimmed by 3 bases and 1 base, with 12 bases remaining between them. This CDR3 is CASSLGGVANTEAFF. CDR3 in DNA: TGTGCCAGCAGCTTGGGGGGCGTCGCGAACACTGAAGCTTTCTTT.

The rearrangement links TRBV27 to TRBJ1-3, with D uncertain. The V end lost 4 bases, the J end lost 1 base, and 11 bases lay between the germline ends. This CDR3 region has 15 residues. Germline CDR1 and CDR2: MNHEY and SMNVEV (reference sequence). The CDR3 DNA follows: TGTGCCAGCAGTTCCCTTGGACTGTCTGGAAACACCATATATTTT. It is translated as CASSSLGLSGNTIYF.

The chain carries TRBV5-4 and TRBJ2-7; tentatively, D is TRBD1 (7 bases). CDR3 length equals 14 residues. V was pared by 4 bases and J by 4 bases, with 15 bases between. CDR1 is SGHNT, CDR2 YYREEE, per germline (reference sequence). For the CDR3, the DNA is TGTGCCAGCAGCCGCGGGACAGAATTTTACGAGCAGTACTTC. Translating gives CASSRGTEFYEQYF.